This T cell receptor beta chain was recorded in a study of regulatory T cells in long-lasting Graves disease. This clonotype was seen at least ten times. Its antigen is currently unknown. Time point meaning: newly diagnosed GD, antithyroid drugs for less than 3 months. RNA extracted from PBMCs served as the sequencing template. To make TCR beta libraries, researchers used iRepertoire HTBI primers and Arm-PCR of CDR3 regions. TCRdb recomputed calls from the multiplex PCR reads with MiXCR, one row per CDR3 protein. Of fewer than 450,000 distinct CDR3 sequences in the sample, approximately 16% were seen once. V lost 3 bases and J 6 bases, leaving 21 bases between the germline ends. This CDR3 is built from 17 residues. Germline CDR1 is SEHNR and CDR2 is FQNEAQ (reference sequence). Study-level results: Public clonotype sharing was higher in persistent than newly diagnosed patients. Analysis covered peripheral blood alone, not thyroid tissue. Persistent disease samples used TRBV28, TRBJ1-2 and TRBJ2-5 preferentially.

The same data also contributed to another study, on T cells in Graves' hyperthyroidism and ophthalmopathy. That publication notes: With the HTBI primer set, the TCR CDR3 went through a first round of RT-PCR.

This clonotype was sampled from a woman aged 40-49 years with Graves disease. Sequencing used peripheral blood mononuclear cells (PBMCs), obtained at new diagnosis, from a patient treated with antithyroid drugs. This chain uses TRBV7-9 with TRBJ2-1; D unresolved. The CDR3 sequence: CASSFAPRFTRSNEQFF. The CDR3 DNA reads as TGTGCCAGCAGCTTCGCACCAAGATTTACACGCTCCAATGAGCAGTTCTTC.